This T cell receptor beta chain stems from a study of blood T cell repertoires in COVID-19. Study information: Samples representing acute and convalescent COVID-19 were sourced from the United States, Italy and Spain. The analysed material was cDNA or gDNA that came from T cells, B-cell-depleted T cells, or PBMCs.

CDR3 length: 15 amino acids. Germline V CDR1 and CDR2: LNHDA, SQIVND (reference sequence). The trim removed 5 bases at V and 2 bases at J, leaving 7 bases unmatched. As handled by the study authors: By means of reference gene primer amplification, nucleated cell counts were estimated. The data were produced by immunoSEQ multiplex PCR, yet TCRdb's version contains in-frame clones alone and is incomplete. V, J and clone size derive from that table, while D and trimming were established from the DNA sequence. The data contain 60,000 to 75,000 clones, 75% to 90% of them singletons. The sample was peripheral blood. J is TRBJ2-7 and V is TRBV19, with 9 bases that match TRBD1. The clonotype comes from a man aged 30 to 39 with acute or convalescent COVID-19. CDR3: CASSVGTGSTYEQYF. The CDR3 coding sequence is TGTGCCAGTAGTGTCGGGACAGGGAGCACCTACGAGCAGTACTTC. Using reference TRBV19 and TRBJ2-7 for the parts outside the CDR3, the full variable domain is DGGITQSPKYLFRKEGQNVTLSCEQNLNHDAMYWYRQDPGQGLRLIYYSQIVNDFQKGDIAEGYSVSREKKESFPLTVTSAQKNPTAFYLCASSVGTGSTYEQYFGPGTRLTVT.